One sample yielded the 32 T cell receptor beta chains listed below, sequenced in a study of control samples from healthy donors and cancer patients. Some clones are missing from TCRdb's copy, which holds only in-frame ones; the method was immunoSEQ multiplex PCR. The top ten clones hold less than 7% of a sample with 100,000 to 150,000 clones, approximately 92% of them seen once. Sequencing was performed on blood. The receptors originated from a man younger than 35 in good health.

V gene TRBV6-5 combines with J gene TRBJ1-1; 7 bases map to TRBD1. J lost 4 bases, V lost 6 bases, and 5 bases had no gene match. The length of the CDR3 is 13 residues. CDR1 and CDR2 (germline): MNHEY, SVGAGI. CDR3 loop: CASRVDRATEAFF. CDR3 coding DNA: TGTGCCAGCAGAGTCGACAGGGCCACTGAAGCTTTCTTT.

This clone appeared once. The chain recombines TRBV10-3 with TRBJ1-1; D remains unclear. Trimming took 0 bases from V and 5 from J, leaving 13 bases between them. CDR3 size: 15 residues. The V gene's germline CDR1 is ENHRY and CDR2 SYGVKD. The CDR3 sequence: CAISESPVEVTEAFF. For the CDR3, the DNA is TGTGCCATCAGTGAGTCCCCGGTCGAGGTAACTGAAGCTTTCTTT.

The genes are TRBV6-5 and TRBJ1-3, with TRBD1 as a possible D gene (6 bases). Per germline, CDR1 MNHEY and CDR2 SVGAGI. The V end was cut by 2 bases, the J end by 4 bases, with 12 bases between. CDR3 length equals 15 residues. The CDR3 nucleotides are TGTGCCAGCAGTTACGTGGGGGGGCCAGGAAACACCATATATTTT. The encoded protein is CASSYVGGPGNTIYF.

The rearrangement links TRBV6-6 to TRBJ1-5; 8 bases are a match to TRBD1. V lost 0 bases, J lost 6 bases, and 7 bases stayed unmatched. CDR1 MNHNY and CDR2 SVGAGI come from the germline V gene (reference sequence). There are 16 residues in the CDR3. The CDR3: CASSYSVTGAVQPQHF. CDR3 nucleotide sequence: TGTGCCAGCAGTTACTCAGTGACAGGGGCGGTTCAGCCCCAGCATTTT.

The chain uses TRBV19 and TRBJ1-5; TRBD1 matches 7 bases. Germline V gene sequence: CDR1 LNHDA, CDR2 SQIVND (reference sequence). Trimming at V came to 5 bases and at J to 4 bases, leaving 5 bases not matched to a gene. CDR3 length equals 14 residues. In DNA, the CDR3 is TGTGCCAGTAGTTTCAGGGGGGGTAATCAGCCCCAGCATTTT. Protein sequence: CASSFRGGNQPQHF.

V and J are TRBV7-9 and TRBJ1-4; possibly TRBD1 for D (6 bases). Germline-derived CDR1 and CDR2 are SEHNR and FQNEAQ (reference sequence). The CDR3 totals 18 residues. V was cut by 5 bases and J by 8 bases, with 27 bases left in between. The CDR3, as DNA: TGTGCCAGCAGCCCTAATCAAGGCGTCGGGGGGGCTCTGGAAAAACTGTTTTTT. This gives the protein CASSPNQGVGGALEKLFF. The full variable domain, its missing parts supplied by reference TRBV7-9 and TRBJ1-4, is DTGVSQNPRHKITKRGQNVTFRCDPISEHNRLYWYRQTLGQGPEFLTYFQNEAQLEKSRLLSDRFSAERPKGSFSTLEIQRTEQGDSAMYLCASSPNQGVGGALEKLFFGSGTQLSVL.

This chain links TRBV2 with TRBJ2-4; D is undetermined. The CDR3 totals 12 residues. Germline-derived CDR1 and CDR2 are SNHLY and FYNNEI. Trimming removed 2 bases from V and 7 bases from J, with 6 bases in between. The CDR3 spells CASSELGNIQYF. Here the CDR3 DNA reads TGTGCCAGCAGTGAACTGGGGAACATTCAGTACTTC.

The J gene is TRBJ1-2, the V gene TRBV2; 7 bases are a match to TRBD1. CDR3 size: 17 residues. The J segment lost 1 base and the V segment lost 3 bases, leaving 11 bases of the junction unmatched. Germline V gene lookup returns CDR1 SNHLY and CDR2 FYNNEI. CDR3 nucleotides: TGTGCCAGCAGTGAGGGTCCGACAGGGAGCCTTAACTATGGCTACACCTTC. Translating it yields CASSEGPTGSLNYGYTF.

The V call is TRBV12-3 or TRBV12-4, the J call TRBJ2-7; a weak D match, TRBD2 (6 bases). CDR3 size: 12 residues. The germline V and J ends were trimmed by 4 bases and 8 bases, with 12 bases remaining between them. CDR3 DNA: TGTGCCAGCAGTTCCGACCGGGAGCAGCAGTACTTC. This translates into CASSSDREQQYF.

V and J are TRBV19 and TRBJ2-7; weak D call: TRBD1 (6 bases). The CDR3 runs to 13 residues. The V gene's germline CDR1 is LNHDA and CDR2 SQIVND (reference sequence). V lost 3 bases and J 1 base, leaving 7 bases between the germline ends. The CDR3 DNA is TGTGCCAGTAGTATGGGGACATCCTACGAGCAGTACTTC. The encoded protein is CASSMGTSYEQYF.

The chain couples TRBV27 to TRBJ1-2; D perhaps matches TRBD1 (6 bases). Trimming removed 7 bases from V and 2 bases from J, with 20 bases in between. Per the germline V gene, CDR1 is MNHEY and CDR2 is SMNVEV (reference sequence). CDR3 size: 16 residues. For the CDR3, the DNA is TGTGCCAGCAACGCGCCCCCGGGGGGCCAGAACTATGGCTACACCTTC. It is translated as CASNAPPGGQNYGYTF.

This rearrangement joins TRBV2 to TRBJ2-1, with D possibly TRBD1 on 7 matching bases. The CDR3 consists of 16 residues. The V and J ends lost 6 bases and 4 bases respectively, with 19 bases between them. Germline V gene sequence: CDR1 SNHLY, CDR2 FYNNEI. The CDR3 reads CASSLGRGAPYNEQFF. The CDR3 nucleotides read TGTGCCAGCAGCCTGGGCAGGGGGGCCCCGTACAATGAGCAGTTCTTC.

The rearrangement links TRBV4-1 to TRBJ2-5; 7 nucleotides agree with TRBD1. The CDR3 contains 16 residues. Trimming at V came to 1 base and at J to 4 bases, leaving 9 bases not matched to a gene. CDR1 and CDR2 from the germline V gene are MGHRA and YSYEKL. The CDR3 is CASSQADRVSAETQYF. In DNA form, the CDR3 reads TGCGCCAGCAGCCAAGCTGACAGGGTTTCGGCAGAGACCCAGTACTTC.

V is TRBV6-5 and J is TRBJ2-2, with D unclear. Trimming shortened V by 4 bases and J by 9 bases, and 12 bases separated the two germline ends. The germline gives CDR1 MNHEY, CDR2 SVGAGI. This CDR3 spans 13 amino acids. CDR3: CASSWSPGWELFF. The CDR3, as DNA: TGTGCCAGCAGTTGGTCCCCCGGGTGGGAGCTGTTTTTT.

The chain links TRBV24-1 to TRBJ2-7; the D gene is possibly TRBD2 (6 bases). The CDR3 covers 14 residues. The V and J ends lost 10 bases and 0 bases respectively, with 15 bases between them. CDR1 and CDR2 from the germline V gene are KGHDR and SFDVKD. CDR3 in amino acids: CATTGRGTSYEQYF. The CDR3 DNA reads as TGTGCCACTACGGGGCGCGGGACCTCCTACGAGCAGTACTTC.

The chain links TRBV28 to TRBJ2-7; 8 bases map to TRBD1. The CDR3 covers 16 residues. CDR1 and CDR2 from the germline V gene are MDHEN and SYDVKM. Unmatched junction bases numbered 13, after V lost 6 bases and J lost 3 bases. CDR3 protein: CASSTLMDREIYEQYF. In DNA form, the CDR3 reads TGTGCCAGCAGCACACTTATGGACAGGGAAATCTACGAGCAGTACTTC.

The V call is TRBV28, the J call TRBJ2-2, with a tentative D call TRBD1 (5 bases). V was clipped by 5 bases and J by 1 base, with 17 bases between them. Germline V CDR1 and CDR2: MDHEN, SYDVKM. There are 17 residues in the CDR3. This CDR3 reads CASSPPHYRKNTGELFF. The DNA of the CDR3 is TGTGCCAGCAGTCCACCCCATTACAGGAAGAACACCGGGGAGCTGTTTTTT.

The CDR3 DNA reads as TGTGCCAGCAGCTTAGGCGGCAGCGGTGGGCTTCAACAGCCCCAGCATTTT. This codes for CASSLGGSGGLQQPQHF. J is TRBJ1-5 and V is TRBV7-2; D call uncertain. Germline V CDR1 and CDR2: SGHTA, FQGNSA. The CDR3 has 17 amino acids. Trimming stripped 1 base from V and 7 bases from J, with 20 bases between. Full variable domain (missing parts from reference TRBV7-2 and TRBJ1-5): GAGVSQSPSNKVTEKGKDVELRCDPISGHTALYWYRQSLGQGLEFLIYFQGNSAPDKSGLPSDRFSAERTGGSVSTLTIQRTQQEDSAVYLCASSLGGSGGLQQPQHFGDGTRLSIL.

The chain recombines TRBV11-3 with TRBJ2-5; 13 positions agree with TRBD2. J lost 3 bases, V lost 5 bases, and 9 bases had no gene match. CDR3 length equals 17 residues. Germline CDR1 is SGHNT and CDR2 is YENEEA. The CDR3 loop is CASSPGLAGAEEETQYF. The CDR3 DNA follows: TGTGCCAGCAGCCCCGGACTAGCGGGGGCCGAAGAAGAGACCCAGTACTTC.

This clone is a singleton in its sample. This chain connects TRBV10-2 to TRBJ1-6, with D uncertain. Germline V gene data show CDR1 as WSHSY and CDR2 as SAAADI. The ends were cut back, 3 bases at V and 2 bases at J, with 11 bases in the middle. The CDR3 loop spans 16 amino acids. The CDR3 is CASSDRERAYNSPLHF. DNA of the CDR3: TGCGCCAGCAGTGATAGGGAGCGGGCCTATAATTCACCCCTCCACTTT.

The CDR3 coding sequence is TGTGCCAGCAGTGTATCCCCGCTCCTCTCTGGAAACACCATATATTTT. Translation gives CASSVSPLLSGNTIYF. V and J are TRBV2 and TRBJ1-3; D unclear. This CDR3 is 16 amino acids long. Germline CDR1 reads SNHLY; CDR2 reads FYNNEI. Trimming left V 4 bases short and J 0 bases short, with 13 bases between.

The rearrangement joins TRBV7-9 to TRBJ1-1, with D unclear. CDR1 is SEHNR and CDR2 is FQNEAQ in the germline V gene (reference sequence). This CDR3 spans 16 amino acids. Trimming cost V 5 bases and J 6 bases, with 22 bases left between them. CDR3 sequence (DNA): TGTGCCAGCAGCCGAAGACCGGGAGTAGGGAGCCCTGAAGCTTTCTTT. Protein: CASSRRPGVGSPEAFF.

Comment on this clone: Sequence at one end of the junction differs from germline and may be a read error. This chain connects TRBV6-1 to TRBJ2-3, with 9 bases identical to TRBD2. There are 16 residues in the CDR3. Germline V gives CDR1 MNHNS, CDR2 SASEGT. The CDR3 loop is CASSQAGGLFTDTQYF. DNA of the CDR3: TGTGCCAGCAGTCAAGCGGGGGGCCTTTTCACAGATACGCAGTATTTT.

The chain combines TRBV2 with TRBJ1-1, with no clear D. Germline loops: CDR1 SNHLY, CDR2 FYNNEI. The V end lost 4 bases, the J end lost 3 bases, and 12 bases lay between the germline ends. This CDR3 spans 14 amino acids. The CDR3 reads CASSVDQVDTEAFF. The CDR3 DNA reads TGTGCCAGCAGTGTAGACCAGGTGGACACTGAAGCTTTCTTT.

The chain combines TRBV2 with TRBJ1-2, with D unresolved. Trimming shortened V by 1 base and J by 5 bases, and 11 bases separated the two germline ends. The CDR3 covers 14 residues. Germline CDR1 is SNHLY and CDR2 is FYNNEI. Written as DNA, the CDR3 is TGTGCCAGCAGTGAAGTTGGTTGGTTATATGGCTACACCTTC. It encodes CASSEVGWLYGYTF.

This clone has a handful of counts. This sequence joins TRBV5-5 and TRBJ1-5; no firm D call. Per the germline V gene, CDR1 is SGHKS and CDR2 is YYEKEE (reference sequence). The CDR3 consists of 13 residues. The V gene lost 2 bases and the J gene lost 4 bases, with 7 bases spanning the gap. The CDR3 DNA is TGTGCCAGCAGCTTAACGGGTAATCAGCCCCAGCATTTT. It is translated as CASSLTGNQPQHF. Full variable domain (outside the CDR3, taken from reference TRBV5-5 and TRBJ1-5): DAGVTQSPTHLIKTRGQQVTLRCSPISGHKSVSWYQQVLGQGPQFIFQYYEKEERGRGNFPDRFSARQFPNYSSELNVNALLLGDSALYLCASSLTGNQPQHFGDGTRLSIL.

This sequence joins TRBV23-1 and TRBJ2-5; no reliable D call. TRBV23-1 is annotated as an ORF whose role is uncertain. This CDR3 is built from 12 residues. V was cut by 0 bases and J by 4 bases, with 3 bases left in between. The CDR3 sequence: CASSQSPETQYF. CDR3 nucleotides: TGCGCCAGCAGTCAATCCCCAGAGACCCAGTACTTC.

The CDR3 loop is CASSLDSINQPQHF. The CDR3 DNA sequence: TGCGCCAGCAGCTTGGACAGCATCAATCAGCCCCAGCATTTT. This chain links TRBV5-1 with TRBJ1-5, with D unresolved. V was shortened by 0 bases and J by 3 bases, with 7 bases between the two germline ends. The length of the CDR3 is 14 residues. Germline CDR1 and CDR2: SGHRS and YFSETQ.

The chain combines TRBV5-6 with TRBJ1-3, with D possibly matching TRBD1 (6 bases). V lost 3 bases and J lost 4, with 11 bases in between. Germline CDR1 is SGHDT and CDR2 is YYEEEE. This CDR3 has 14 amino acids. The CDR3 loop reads CASSSGAGGNTIYF. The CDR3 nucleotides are TGTGCCAGCAGCTCGGGGGCGGGAGGAAACACCATATATTTT. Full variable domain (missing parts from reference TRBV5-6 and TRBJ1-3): DAGVTQSPTHLIKTRGQQVTLRCSPKSGHDTVSWYQQALGQGPQFIFQYYEEEERQRGNFPDRFSGHQFPNYSSELNVNALLLGDSALYLCASSSGAGGNTIYFGEGSWLTVV.

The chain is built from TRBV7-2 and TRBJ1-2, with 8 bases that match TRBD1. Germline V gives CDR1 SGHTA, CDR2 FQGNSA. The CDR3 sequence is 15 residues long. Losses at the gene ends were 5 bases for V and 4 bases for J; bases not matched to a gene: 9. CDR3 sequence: CASSKGQGPAYGYTF. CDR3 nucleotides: TGTGCCAGCAGCAAAGGACAGGGCCCCGCCTATGGCTACACCTTC.

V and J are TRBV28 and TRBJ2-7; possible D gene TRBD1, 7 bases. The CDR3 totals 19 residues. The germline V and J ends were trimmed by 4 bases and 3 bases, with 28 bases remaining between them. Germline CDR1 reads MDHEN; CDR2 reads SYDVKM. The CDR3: CASSSTLYTGEEGDYEQYF. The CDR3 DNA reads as TGTGCCAGCAGTTCTACACTGTATACAGGGGAGGAGGGGGACTACGAGCAGTACTTC.

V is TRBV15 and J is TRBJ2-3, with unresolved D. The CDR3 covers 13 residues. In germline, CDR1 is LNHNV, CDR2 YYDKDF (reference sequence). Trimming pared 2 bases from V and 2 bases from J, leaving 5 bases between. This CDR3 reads CATSRSPTDTQYF. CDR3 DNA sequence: TGTGCCACCAGCAGATCTCCCACAGATACGCAGTATTTT.